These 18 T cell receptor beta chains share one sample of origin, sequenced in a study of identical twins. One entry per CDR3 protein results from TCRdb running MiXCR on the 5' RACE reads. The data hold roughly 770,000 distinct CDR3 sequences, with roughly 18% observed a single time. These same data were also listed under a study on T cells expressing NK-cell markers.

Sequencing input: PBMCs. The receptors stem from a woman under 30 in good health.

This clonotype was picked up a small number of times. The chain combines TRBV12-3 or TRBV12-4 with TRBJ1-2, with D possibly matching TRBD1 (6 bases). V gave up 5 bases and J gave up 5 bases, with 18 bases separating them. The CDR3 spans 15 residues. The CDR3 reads CASSPQWTDLYGYTF. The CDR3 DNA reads TGTGCCAGCAGTCCACAATGGACAGATTTGTATGGCTACACCTTC.

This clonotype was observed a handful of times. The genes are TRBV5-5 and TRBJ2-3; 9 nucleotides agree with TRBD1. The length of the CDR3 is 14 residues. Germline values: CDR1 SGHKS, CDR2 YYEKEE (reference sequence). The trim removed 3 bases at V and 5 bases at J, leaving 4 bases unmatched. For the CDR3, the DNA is TGTGCCAGCAGCTCCTTGGACAGGGGAGATACGCAGTATTTT. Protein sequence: CASSSLDRGDTQYF.

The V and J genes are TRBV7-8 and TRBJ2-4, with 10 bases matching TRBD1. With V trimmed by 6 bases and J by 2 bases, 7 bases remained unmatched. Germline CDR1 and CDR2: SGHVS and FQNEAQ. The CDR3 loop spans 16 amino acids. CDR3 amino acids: CASSFDRGLSKNIQYF. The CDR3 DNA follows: TGTGCCAGCAGTTTTGACAGGGGGCTTTCCAAAAACATTCAGTACTTC.

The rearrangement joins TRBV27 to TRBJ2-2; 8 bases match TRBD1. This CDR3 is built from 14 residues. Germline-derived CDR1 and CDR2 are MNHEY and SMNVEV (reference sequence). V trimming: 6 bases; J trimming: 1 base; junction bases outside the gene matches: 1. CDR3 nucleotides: TGTGCCAGCAGGGGGACAGGGAACACCGGGGAGCTGTTTTTT. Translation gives CASRGTGNTGELFF.

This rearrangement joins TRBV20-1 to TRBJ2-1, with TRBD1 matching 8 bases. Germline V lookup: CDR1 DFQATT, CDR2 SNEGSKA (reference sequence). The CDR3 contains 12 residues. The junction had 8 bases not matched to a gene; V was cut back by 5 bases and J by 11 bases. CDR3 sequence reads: CSASRTGRKQFF. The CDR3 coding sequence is TGCAGTGCTTCCCGGACAGGGCGGAAGCAGTTCTTC.

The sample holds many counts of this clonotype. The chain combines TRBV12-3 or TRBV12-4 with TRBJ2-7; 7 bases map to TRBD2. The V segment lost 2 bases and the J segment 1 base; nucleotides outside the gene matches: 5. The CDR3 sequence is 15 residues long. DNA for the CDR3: TGTGCCAGCAGTTTAACGGGGGGTTCTTCCTACGAGCAGTACTTC. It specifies CASSLTGGSSYEQYF.

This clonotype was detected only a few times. This CDR3 reads CASSPFGGGADNEQFF. CDR3 in DNA: TGTGCCAGCAGCCCCTTTGGGGGGGGAGCGGACAATGAGCAGTTCTTC. V and J are TRBV3-1 and TRBJ2-1; 7 nucleotides agree with TRBD2. CDR3 length: 16 residues. J gave up 5 bases and V 4 bases, and 11 bases lay outside the gene matches. Germline V gene data show CDR1 as LGHDT and CDR2 as YNNKEL (reference sequence).

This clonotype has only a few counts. The CDR3 loop is CSADGLAGRRNEQFF. CDR3 nucleotide sequence: TGCAGTGCTGACGGACTAGCGGGGAGGAGGAATGAGCAGTTCTTC. The chain links TRBV20-1 to TRBJ2-1; 12 nucleotides align to TRBD2. V was pared by 5 bases and J by 7 bases, with 9 bases of the junction left unmatched. The CDR3 is made up of 15 amino acids. Germline CDR1 is DFQATT and CDR2 is SNEGSKA (reference sequence).

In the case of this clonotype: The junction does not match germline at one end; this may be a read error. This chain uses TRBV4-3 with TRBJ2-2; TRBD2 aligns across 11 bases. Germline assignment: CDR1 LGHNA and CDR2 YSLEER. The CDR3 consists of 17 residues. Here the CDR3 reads CASSILAGDHPTGELVF. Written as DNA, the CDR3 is TGCGCCAGCAGCATACTAGCGGGAGATCATCCTACCGGGGAGCTGGTTTTT.

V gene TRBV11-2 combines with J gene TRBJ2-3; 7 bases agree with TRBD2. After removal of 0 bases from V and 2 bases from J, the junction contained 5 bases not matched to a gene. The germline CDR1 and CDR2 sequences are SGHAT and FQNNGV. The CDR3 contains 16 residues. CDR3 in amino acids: CASSLDRDYLTDTQYF. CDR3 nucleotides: TGTGCCAGCAGCTTAGATAGGGACTACCTCACAGATACGCAGTATTTT.

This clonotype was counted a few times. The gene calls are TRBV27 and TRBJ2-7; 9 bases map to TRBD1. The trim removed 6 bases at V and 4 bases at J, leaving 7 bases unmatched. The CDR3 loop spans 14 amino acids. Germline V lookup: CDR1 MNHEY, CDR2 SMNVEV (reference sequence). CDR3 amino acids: CASRPRDRAYEQYF. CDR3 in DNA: TGTGCCAGCAGGCCCCGGGACAGGGCTTACGAGCAGTACTTC.

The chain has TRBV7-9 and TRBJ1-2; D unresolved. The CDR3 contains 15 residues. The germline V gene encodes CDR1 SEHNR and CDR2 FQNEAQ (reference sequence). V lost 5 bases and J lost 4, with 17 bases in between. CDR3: CASSHGPIRGYGYTF. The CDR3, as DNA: TGTGCCAGCAGCCATGGACCCATCCGAGGCTATGGCTACACCTTC.

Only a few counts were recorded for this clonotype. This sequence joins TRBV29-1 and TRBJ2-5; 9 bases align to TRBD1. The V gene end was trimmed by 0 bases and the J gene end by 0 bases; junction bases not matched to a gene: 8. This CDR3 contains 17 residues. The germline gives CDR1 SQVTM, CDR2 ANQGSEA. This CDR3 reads CSVEDWGDRAYQETQYF. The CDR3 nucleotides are TGCAGCGTTGAAGATTGGGGGGACAGGGCGTACCAAGAGACCCAGTACTTC.

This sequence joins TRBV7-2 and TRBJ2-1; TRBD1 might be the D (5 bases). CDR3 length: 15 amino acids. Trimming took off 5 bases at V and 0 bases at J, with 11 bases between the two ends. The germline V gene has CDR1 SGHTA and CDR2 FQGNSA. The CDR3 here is CASSPQTASYNEQFF. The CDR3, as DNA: TGTGCCAGCAGCCCACAGACAGCCTCCTACAATGAGCAGTTCTTC.

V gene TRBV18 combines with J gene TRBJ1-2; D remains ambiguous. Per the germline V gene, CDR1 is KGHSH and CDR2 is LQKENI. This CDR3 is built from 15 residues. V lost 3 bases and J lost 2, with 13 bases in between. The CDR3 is CASSPSTTGNYGYTF. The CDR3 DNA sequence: TGTGCCAGCTCACCCTCTACGACCGGGAACTATGGCTACACCTTC.

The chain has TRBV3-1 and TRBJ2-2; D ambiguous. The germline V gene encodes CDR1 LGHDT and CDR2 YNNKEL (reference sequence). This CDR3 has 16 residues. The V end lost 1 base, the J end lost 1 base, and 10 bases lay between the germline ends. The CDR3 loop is CASSQVRAVNTGELFF. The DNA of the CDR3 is TGTGCCAGCAGCCAAGTGCGAGCTGTGAACACCGGGGAGCTGTTTTTT.

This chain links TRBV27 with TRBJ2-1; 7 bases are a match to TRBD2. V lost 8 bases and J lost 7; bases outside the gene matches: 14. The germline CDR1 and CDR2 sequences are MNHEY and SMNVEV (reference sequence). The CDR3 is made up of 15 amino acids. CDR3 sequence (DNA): TGTGCCAGCTCATCTGGTGGGAGGGCCTGGAATGAGCAGTTCTTC. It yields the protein CASSSGGRAWNEQFF.

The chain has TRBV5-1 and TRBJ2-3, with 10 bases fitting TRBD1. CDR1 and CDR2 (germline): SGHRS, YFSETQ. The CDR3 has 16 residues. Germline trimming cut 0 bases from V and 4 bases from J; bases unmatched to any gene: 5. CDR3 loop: CASSLGSGTGADTQYF. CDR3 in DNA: TGCGCCAGCAGCTTGGGGTCCGGGACAGGGGCAGATACGCAGTATTTT.